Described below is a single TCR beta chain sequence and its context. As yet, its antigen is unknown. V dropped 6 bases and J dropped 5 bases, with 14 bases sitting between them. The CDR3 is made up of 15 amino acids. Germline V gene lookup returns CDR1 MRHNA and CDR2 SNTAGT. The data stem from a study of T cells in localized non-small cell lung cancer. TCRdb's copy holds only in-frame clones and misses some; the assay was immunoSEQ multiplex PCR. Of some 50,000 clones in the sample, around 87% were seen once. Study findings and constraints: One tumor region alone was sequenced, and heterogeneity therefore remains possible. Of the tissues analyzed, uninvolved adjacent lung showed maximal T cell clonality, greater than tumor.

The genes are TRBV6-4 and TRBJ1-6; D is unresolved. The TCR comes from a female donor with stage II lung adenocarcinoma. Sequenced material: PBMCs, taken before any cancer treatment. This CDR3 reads CASRDSARDNSPLHF. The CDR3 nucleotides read TGTGCCAGCAGGGATTCGGCGAGGGATAATTCACCCCTCCACTTT.